Detailed here is one TCR beta chain. The intended depth for sequencing was 1 in 200,000 to 1 in 1 million T cells. The protocol was immunoSEQ multiplex PCR, while the TCRdb copy is restricted to in-frame clones and leaves out a portion. This table has about 200,000 clones, nearly 80% appearing once. The sample comes from a study of cytotoxic CD8 clonotypes in ibrutinib-treated CLL. The germline V and J ends were trimmed by 1 base and 1 base, with 8 bases remaining between them. CDR1 and CDR2 from the germline V gene are LNHDA and SQIVND (reference sequence). The length of the CDR3 is 14 residues. The specimen comprised PBMCs, sampled after 12 months of ibrutinib treatment. The chain employs TRBV19 and TRBJ2-7; D unclear. The TCR originated in a human donor with chronic lymphocytic leukemia. The CDR3 loop reads CASSIGGESYEQYF. CDR3 coding DNA: TGTGCCAGTAGTATAGGAGGTGAATCCTACGAGCAGTACTTC.